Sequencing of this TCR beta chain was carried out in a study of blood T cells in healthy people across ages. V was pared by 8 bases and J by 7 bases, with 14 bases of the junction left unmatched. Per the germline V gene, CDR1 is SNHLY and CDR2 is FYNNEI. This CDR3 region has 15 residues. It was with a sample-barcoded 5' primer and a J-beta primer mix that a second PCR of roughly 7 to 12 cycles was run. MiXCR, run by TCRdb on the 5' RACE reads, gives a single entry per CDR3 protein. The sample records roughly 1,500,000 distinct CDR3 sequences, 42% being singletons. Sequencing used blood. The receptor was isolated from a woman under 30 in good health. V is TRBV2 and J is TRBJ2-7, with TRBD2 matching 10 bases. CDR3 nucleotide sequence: TGTGCCAGCGACAGTTACCCTAGCGGGGGCGGGGAGCAGTACTTC. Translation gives CASDSYPSGGGEQYF.